A selection of T cell receptor beta chains follows, all from one sample in a study of graft-versus-host responses after intestinal transplantation. The antigens of these receptors remain unknown. Repertoires were generated with immunoSEQ multiplex PCR, while TCRdb's copy carries only in-frame clones and drops some. Of approximately 79,000 clones listed, about four fifths are singletons. The specimen was unstimulated CD4+ T cells sorted from spleen or lymph node cells, collected before intestinal transplant. The receptors come from a human donor who received an intestinal transplant. Both conserved end residues are part of each CDR3. D genes are given only for firm matches. Not all rows give a size; the values are once, few, many and, for expanded clones, a class.

size	V	J	D	CDR3	DNA
NA	TRBV28	TRBJ2-7	NA	CASSLWVAGRDEQYF	TGTGCCAGCAGTTTATGGGTCGCAGGCAGGGACGAGCAGTACTTC
once	TRBV27	TRBJ2-7	NA	CASIPFADSYEQYF	TGTGCCAGCATCCCCTTCGCGGACAGCTACGAGCAGTACTTC
NA	TRBV7-6	TRBJ2-6	TRBD1	CASSHSGGAGANVLTF	TGTGCCAGCAGCCACTCAGGGGGCGCTGGGGCCAACGTCCTGACTTTC
NA	TRBV20-1	TRBJ2-3	NA	CSALTDTQYF	TGCAGTGCTCTAACAGATACGCAGTATTTT
NA	TRBV5-1	TRBJ2-5	NA	CASSSQQGGKTQYF	TGCGCCAGCAGCTCCCAACAGGGGGGGAAGACCCAGTACTTC
NA	TRBV7-6	TRBJ2-5	NA	CASSLDPLGGAETQYF	TGTGCCAGCAGCTTAGACCCCCTTGGGGGGGCAGAGACCCAGTACTTC
NA	TRBV10-3	TRBJ1-2	NA	CAISEVLGRDYGYTF	TGTGCCATCAGTGAGGTCCTAGGCAGGGACTATGGCTACACCTTC
NA	TRBV5-1	TRBJ2-2	TRBD2	CASSLGLAGNTGELFF	TGCGCCAGCAGCTTGGGGCTAGCGGGGAACACCGGGGAGCTGTTTTTT
NA	TRBV18	TRBJ2-5	TRBD1	CASSRDRQETQYF	TGTGCCAGCTCACGGGACAGACAAGAGACCCAGTACTTC
NA	TRBV2	TRBJ1-3	NA	CASSESGRRNTIYF	TGTGCCAGCAGTGAATCAGGGCGGCGGAACACCATATATTTT
NA	TRBV5-1	TRBJ2-3	NA	CASSPAADWSTDTQYF	TGCGCCAGCAGCCCGGCAGCCGACTGGAGCACAGATACGCAGTATTTT
NA	TRBV20-1	TRBJ2-7	NA	CSARGPTEQYF	TGCAGTGCCAGAGGGCCCACCGAGCAGTACTTC
NA	TRBV7-9	TRBJ2-3	NA	CASSSGQNTDTQYF	TGTGCCAGCAGCTCTGGACAGAACACAGATACGCAGTATTTT
NA	TRBV2	TRBJ1-6	NA	CASSEEVGESLHF	TGTGCCAGCAGTGAAGAGGTTGGGGAGTCCCTCCACTTT
NA	TRBV6-5	TRBJ1-4	TRBD1	CASRSGGAREKLFF	TGTGCCAGCAGATCAGGGGGCGCGAGGGAAAAACTGTTTTTT
NA	TRBV15	TRBJ1-5	TRBD1	CATSVGTGGQPQHF	TGTGCCACCAGCGTCGGGACAGGGGGACAGCCCCAGCATTTT
NA	TRBV27	TRBJ1-5	NA	CASSLGRERQPQHF	TGTGCCAGCAGTTTAGGGAGGGAACGACAGCCCCAGCATTTT
NA	TRBV6-5	TRBJ2-7	TRBD1	CASSSWDRYEQYF	TGTGCCAGCAGTTCCTGGGACAGGTACGAGCAGTACTTC
few	TRBV5-4	TRBJ2-5	NA	CASSSEVGEETQYF	TGTGCCAGCAGCTCCGAGGTCGGAGAAGAGACCCAGTACTTC
NA	TRBV28	TRBJ1-2	NA	CASRRPGGAYYYGYTF	TGTGCCAGCAGGCGGCCGGGGGGGGCGTACTACTATGGCTACACCTTC
NA	TRBV9	TRBJ1-3	NA	CASSPQLTPIGNTIYF	TGTGCCAGCAGCCCTCAGTTGACACCCATAGGAAACACCATATATTTT
NA	TRBV5-4	TRBJ2-7	TRBD1	CASSKGQTPDYEQYF	TGTGCCAGCAGCAAGGGACAGACTCCCGACTACGAGCAGTACTTC